The entry that follows covers one T cell receptor beta chain sequence. Study processing details: Reference gene primers were amplified, and this amplification served to estimate nucleated cell counts. This table comes from immunoSEQ multiplex PCR, and its TCRdb copy is limited to in-frame clones, with some not included. That table is the source of V, J and clone size, and D and trimming were worked out from the DNA. Of 90,000 to 150,000 clones listed, 85% were seen once; the top ten hold roughly a tenth. These data are taken from a study of blood T cell repertoires in COVID-19. Background on the study: Samples taken during acute and convalescent COVID-19 were collected in the United States, Italy and Spain. The cDNA or gDNA used as material had been derived from T cells, B-cell-depleted T cells, or PBMCs.

The CDR3 covers 14 residues. CDR1 is SGHAT, CDR2 FQDESV, per germline (reference sequence). V was clipped by 4 bases and J by 6 bases; unmatched bases: 2. Sequencing was done on a sample of peripheral blood. This receptor was identified in a man older than 75 with acute or convalescent COVID-19. This chain uses TRBV11-1 with TRBJ2-1, with TRBD2 matching over 11 bases. Here the CDR3 DNA reads TGTGCCAGCAGCTCTAGCGGGGGGACCAATGAGCAGTTCTTC. The encoded protein is CASSSSGGTNEQFF.